A selection of T cell receptor beta chains follows, all from one sample in a study of PD-1 blockade in classical Hodgkin lymphoma. The table came from immunoSEQ multiplex PCR; TCRdb's copy has only in-frame clones and leaves some out. The sample holds 10,000 to 15,000 clones; approximately 79% are singletons and the top ten take approximately 24%. Sequences were derived from CD8+ T cells from blood, sampled at baseline. All receptors derive from a human donor with classical Hodgkin lymphoma. The CDR3 runs from the conserved cysteine through the conserved F or W. A D gene is named only where the DNA matches it firmly. Where a row states a size, it is once, few, many or the class of an expanded clone; other rows omit it.

clone size: once; D gene: TRBD2; J gene: TRBJ2-1; V gene: TRBV9; CDR3 protein: CASSAPSGGAYNEQFF; CDR3 DNA: TGTGCCAGCAGCGCTCCTAGCGGGGGGGCATACAATGAGCAGTTCTTC
clone size: NA; D gene: NA; J gene: TRBJ2-1; V gene: TRBV4-2; CDR3 protein: CASSRTASSPDEQFF; CDR3 DNA: TGTGCCAGCAGCCGGACGGCCTCCTCTCCGGATGAGCAGTTCTTC
clone size: NA; D gene: NA; J gene: TRBJ2-3; V gene: TRBV7-7; CDR3 protein: CASSLEISGTDTQYF; CDR3 DNA: TGTGCCAGCAGCTTAGAGATTAGCGGCACAGATACGCAGTATTTT
clone size: NA; D gene: NA; J gene: TRBJ1-1; V gene: TRBV28; CDR3 protein: CASSPPGDEEAFF; CDR3 DNA: TGTGCCAGCAGCCCCCCGGGGGACGAAGAAGCTTTCTTT
clone size: NA; D gene: NA; J gene: TRBJ1-5; V gene: TRBV28; CDR3 protein: CASSLGLQGPSSNQPQHF; CDR3 DNA: TGTGCCAGCAGTTTAGGGTTACAGGGCCCAAGTAGCAATCAGCCCCAGCATTTT
clone size: NA; D gene: TRBD2; J gene: TRBJ2-1; V gene: TRBV19; CDR3 protein: CASTPSAGSYNEQFF; CDR3 DNA: TGTGCCAGTACCCCGTCAGCGGGGTCCTACAATGAGCAGTTCTTC
clone size: few; D gene: NA; J gene: TRBJ1-2; V gene: TRBV25-1; CDR3 protein: CASSAPSTVHPWGYTF; CDR3 DNA: TGTGCCAGCAGCGCGCCCTCGACAGTTCACCCCTGGGGCTACACCTTC
clone size: NA; D gene: TRBD1; J gene: TRBJ1-1; V gene: TRBV6-5; CDR3 protein: CASSRQGAGTEAFF; CDR3 DNA: TGTGCCAGCAGTCGACAGGGGGCGGGCACTGAAGCTTTCTTT
clone size: NA; D gene: NA; J gene: TRBJ1-2; V gene: TRBV6-5; CDR3 protein: CASSYSRRYYGYTF; CDR3 DNA: TGTGCCAGCAGTTACTCACGGAGATACTATGGCTACACCTTC
clone size: NA; D gene: NA; J gene: TRBJ2-3; V gene: TRBV5-4; CDR3 protein: CASKGFLDTQYF; CDR3 DNA: TGTGCCAGCAAGGGCTTTCTGGATACGCAGTATTTT
clone size: NA; D gene: NA; J gene: TRBJ2-7; V gene: TRBV10-3; CDR3 protein: CAISETGTTYEQYF; CDR3 DNA: TGTGCCATCAGTGAGACCGGGACAACCTACGAGCAGTACTTC
clone size: NA; D gene: NA; J gene: TRBJ1-1; V gene: TRBV19; CDR3 protein: CASSIGMGEAFF; CDR3 DNA: TGTGCCAGTAGTATAGGGATGGGTGAAGCTTTCTTT
clone size: NA; D gene: NA; J gene: TRBJ2-2; V gene: TRBV28; CDR3 protein: CASSWRGPRAGELFF; CDR3 DNA: TGTGCCAGCAGTTGGCGGGGGCCCCGGGCCGGGGAGCTGTTTTTT
clone size: NA; D gene: TRBD1; J gene: TRBJ2-7; V gene: TRBV7-9; CDR3 protein: CASSSTDRTYEQYF; CDR3 DNA: TGTGCCAGCAGCTCAACGGACAGGACCTACGAGCAGTACTTC
clone size: NA; D gene: TRBD1; J gene: TRBJ2-3; V gene: TRBV2; CDR3 protein: CASSESGTGQSTDTQYF; CDR3 DNA: TGTGCCAGCAGTGAATCCGGGACAGGACAAAGCACAGATACGCAGTATTTT
clone size: NA; D gene: NA; J gene: TRBJ1-1; V gene: TRBV2; CDR3 protein: CASSERDWGTEAFF; CDR3 DNA: TGTGCCAGCAGTGAACGGGACTGGGGCACTGAAGCTTTCTTT
clone size: NA; D gene: NA; J gene: TRBJ2-7; V gene: TRBV27; CDR3 protein: CASSGNRGWLDHPIFSYEQYF; CDR3 DNA: TGTGCCAGCAGTGGAAACCGCGGGTGGCTCGACCACCCGATATTTTCCTACGAGCAGTACTTC
clone size: NA; D gene: TRBD1; J gene: TRBJ1-5; V gene: TRBV5-4; CDR3 protein: CASSGGQASNQPQHF; CDR3 DNA: TGTGCCAGCAGCGGGGGACAGGCCAGCAATCAGCCCCAGCATTTT
clone size: NA; D gene: TRBD2; J gene: TRBJ2-7; V gene: TRBV28; CDR3 protein: CASSFLGLAYEQYF; CDR3 DNA: TGTGCCAGCAGTTTTCTAGGACTAGCCTACGAGCAGTACTTC
clone size: NA; D gene: TRBD1; J gene: TRBJ1-1; V gene: TRBV6-5; CDR3 protein: CASSYSAGGYTEAFF; CDR3 DNA: TGTGCCAGCAGTTACTCCGCAGGGGGATATACTGAAGCTTTCTTT
clone size: NA; D gene: NA; J gene: TRBJ1-4; V gene: TRBV7-2; CDR3 protein: CASSLVSLSEKLFF; CDR3 DNA: TGTGCCAGCAGCTTAGTGAGCCTATCTGAAAAACTGTTTTTT
clone size: NA; D gene: TRBD1; J gene: TRBJ1-1; V gene: TRBV10-2; CDR3 protein: CASKLDRTATEAFF; CDR3 DNA: TGCGCCAGCAAGCTGGACAGGACGGCCACTGAAGCTTTCTTT
clone size: once; D gene: NA; J gene: TRBJ1-2; V gene: TRBV25-1; CDR3 protein: CASSEEGISRYGYTF; CDR3 DNA: TGTGCCAGCAGTGAAGAGGGCATATCTCGCTATGGCTACACCTTC
clone size: once; D gene: NA; J gene: TRBJ2-5; V gene: TRBV30; CDR3 protein: CAWSVRGHQETQYF; CDR3 DNA: TGTGCCTGGAGTGTACGTGGGCACCAAGAGACCCAGTACTTC
clone size: NA; D gene: NA; J gene: TRBJ1-4; V gene: TRBV21-1; CDR3 protein: CASSSAWGVCEKLFF; CDR3 DNA: TGTGCCAGCAGCTCGGCGTGGGGTGTTTGTGAAAAACTGTTTTTT
clone size: NA; D gene: NA; J gene: TRBJ1-5; V gene: TRBV7-8; CDR3 protein: CASSYRASNQPQHF; CDR3 DNA: TGTGCCAGCAGCTACCGGGCCTCCAATCAGCCCCAGCATTTT
clone size: NA; D gene: NA; J gene: TRBJ2-7; V gene: TRBV5-6; CDR3 protein: CASSLVGGGAEQYF; CDR3 DNA: TGTGCCAGCAGCTTGGTTGGAGGGGGGGCCGAGCAGTACTTC
clone size: few; D gene: NA; J gene: TRBJ1-2; V gene: TRBV28; CDR3 protein: CASRGGDGYTF; CDR3 DNA: TGTGCCAGCAGAGGGGGGGACGGCTACACCTTC
clone size: NA; D gene: TRBD2; J gene: TRBJ2-3; V gene: TRBV5-4; CDR3 protein: CASSPTAGGDPTQYF; CDR3 DNA: TGTGCCAGCAGCCCCACGGCGGGGGGGGACCCTACGCAGTATTTT
clone size: NA; D gene: NA; J gene: TRBJ2-2; V gene: TRBV9; CDR3 protein: CASSVWATGELFF; CDR3 DNA: TGTGCCAGCAGCGTTTGGGCCACCGGGGAGCTGTTTTTT
clone size: once; D gene: NA; J gene: TRBJ1-1; V gene: TRBV16; CDR3 protein: CASSQTYPTEAFF; CDR3 DNA: TGTGCCAGCAGCCAAACCTATCCCACTGAAGCTTTCTTT
clone size: once; D gene: NA; J gene: TRBJ2-7; V gene: TRBV10-3; CDR3 protein: CAISQDRSSYEQYF; CDR3 DNA: TGTGCCATCAGCCAAGACAGGAGCTCCTACGAGCAGTACTTC
clone size: few; D gene: NA; J gene: TRBJ2-1; V gene: TRBV4-2; CDR3 protein: CASSQFEPEPYNEQFF; CDR3 DNA: TGTGCCAGCAGCCAGTTTGAACCCGAGCCCTACAATGAGCAGTTCTTC
clone size: NA; D gene: TRBD2; J gene: TRBJ2-3; V gene: TRBV7-2; CDR3 protein: CASSSWTSGGTDTQYF; CDR3 DNA: TGTGCCAGCAGCTCGTGGACTAGCGGCGGCACAGATACGCAGTATTTT
clone size: NA; D gene: TRBD1; J gene: TRBJ1-2; V gene: TRBV6-5; CDR3 protein: CASSLTGVIYGYTF; CDR3 DNA: TGTGCCAGCAGTTTGACAGGGGTTATCTATGGCTACACCTTC
clone size: NA; D gene: NA; J gene: TRBJ2-7; V gene: TRBV5-4; CDR3 protein: CASSFGAGAPHFNYEQYF; CDR3 DNA: TGTGCCAGCAGCTTTGGGGCAGGGGCACCTCATTTTAACTACGAGCAGTACTTC
clone size: NA; D gene: NA; J gene: TRBJ1-5; V gene: TRBV11-2; CDR3 protein: CASSLWGSNQPQHF; CDR3 DNA: TGTGCCAGCAGCTTATGGGGCAGTAATCAGCCCCAGCATTTT
clone size: large; D gene: TRBD1; J gene: TRBJ2-1; V gene: TRBV5-4; CDR3 protein: CASESRQGAYNEQFF; CDR3 DNA: TGTGCCAGCGAATCCCGACAGGGGGCCTACAATGAGCAGTTCTTC
clone size: NA; D gene: TRBD1; J gene: TRBJ2-1; V gene: TRBV25-1; CDR3 protein: CASSVGTGDEQFF; CDR3 DNA: TGTGCCAGCAGCGTCGGGACAGGCGATGAGCAGTTCTTC
clone size: NA; D gene: NA; J gene: TRBJ2-4; V gene: TRBV9; CDR3 protein: CASSVEGLGKNIQYF; CDR3 DNA: TGTGCCAGCAGCGTAGAGGGATTAGGCAAAAACATTCAGTACTTC
clone size: NA; D gene: NA; J gene: TRBJ2-7; V gene: TRBV5-4; CDR3 protein: CASSAAGGAYYEQYF; CDR3 DNA: TGTGCCAGCAGCGCGGCTGGGGGGGCCTACTACGAGCAGTACTTC